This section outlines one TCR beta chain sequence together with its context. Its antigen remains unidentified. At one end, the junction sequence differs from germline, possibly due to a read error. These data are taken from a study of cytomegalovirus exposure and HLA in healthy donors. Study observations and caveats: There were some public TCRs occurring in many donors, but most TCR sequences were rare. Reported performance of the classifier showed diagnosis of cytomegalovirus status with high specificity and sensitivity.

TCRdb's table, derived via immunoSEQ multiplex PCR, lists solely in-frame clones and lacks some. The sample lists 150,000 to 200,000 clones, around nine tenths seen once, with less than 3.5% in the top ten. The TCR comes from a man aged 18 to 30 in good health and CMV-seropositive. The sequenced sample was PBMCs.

The CDR3 protein is CASNQRGLAGDEQFF. In DNA form, the CDR3 reads TGTGCCAGCAACCAAAGGGGACTAGCGGGAGATGAGCAGTTCTTC. The V call is TRBV14, the J call TRBJ2-1; 14 positions match TRBD2. Looked up from germline, CDR1 is SGHDN and CDR2 is FVKESK. CDR3 length: 15 amino acids.